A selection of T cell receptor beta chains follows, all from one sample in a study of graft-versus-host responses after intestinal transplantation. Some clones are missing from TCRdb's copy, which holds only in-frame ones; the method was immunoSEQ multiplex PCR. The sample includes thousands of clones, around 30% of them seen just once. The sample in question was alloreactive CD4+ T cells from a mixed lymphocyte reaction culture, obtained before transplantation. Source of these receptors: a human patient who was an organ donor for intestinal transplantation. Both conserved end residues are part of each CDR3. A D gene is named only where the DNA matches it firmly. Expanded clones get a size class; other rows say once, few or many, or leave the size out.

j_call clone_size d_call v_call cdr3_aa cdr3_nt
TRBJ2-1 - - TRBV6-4 CASSYLGGANNYMEQFF TGTGCCAGCAGCTACCTAGGGGGGGCCAACAATTATATGGAGCAGTTCTTC
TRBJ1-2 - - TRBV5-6 CASSFQWKRAYGYTF TGTGCCAGCAGCTTTCAGTGGAAGAGGGCCTATGGCTACACCTTC
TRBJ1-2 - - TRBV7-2 CASSLNRIYGYTF TGTGCCAGCAGCTTAAACAGAATCTATGGCTACACCTTC
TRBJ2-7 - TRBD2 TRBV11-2 CASSPLAGGSYEQYF TGTGCCAGCAGCCCTCTAGCGGGGGGCTCCTACGAGCAGTACTTC
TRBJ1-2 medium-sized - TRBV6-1 CASSGPRGMGSYGYTF TGTGCCAGCAGTGGTCCCAGGGGAATGGGTAGCTATGGCTACACCTTC
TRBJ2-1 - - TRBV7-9 CASSPPGLYSRSSYNEQFF TGTGCCAGCAGCCCACCGGGACTTTACAGTCGAAGCTCCTACAATGAGCAGTTCTTC
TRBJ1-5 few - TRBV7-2 CASSQRGSNQPQHF TGTGCCAGCAGCCAGAGGGGGAGCAATCAGCCCCAGCATTTT
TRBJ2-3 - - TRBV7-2 CASSPTLRERRQYF TGTGCCAGCAGCCCCACCTTACGGGAGAGGAGGCAGTATTTT
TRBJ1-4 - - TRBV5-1 CASSLAPTGWDEKLFF TGCGCCAGCAGCTTGGCCCCGACAGGTTGGGATGAAAAACTGTTTTTT
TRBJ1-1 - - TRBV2 CASMKDRPEAFF TGTGCCAGCATGAAGGACAGACCTGAAGCTTTCTTT
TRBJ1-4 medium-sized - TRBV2 CASGRGTNEKLFF TGTGCCAGCGGTCGGGGTACTAATGAAAAACTGTTTTTT
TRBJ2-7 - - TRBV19 CASSDPGGSGSYEQYF TGTGCCAGTAGTGACCCCGGGGGAAGTGGGTCCTACGAGCAGTACTTC
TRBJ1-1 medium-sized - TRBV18 CASSTGPRGTEAFF TGTGCCAGCTCAACGGGCCCGCGGGGGACTGAAGCTTTCTTT
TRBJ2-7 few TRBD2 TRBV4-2 CASSPQPGLAGLYEQYF TGTGCCAGCAGCCCCCAACCGGGACTAGCGGGATTGTACGAGCAGTACTTC
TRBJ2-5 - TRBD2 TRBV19 CASSITSGRGLEQETQYF TGTGCCAGTAGTATTACTAGCGGGAGAGGGCTGGAGCAAGAGACCCAGTACTTC
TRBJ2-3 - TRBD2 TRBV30 CAWSGIYRGLDRTQYF TGTGCCTGGAGTGGAATTTATCGGGGACTAGATAGAACGCAGTATTTT
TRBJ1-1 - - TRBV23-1 CASSQESGPMNTEAFF TGCGCCAGCAGTCAAGAATCAGGCCCTATGAACACTGAAGCTTTCTTT
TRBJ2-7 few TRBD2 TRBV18 CASTQLATGRDEQYF TGTGCCAGCACCCAACTAGCGACGGGACGGGACGAGCAGTACTTC
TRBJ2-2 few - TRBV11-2 CASSPPGWTGELFF TGTGCCAGCAGCCCCCCGGGGTGGACCGGGGAGCTGTTTTTT
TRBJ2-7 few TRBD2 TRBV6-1 CASREALGEQYF TGTGCCAGCCGGGAGGCCCTCGGCGAGCAGTACTTC
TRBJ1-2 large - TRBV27 CASSFVSGIPYGYTF TGTGCCAGCAGTTTTGTTAGCGGGATACCCTATGGCTACACCTTC
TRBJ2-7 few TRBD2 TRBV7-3 CASSRTSGGAYEQYF TGTGCCAGCAGCCGAACTAGCGGGGGGGCGTACGAGCAGTACTTC
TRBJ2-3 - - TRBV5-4 CASGPQGTDTQYF TGTGCCAGCGGGCCGCAGGGAACAGATACGCAGTATTTT
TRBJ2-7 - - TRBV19 CASSIERGEQYF TGTGCCAGTAGTATAGAAAGGGGCGAGCAGTACTTC
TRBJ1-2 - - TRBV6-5 CTSSYDTNYGYTF TGTACCAGCAGTTATGACACAAACTATGGCTACACCTTC
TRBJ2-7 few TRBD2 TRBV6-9 CASSELAGGSYEQYF TGTGCCAGCAGTGAACTAGCGGGGGGTTCCTACGAGCAGTACTTC
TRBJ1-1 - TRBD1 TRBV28 CASSFWGLGDRLVGNTEAFF TGTGCCAGCAGTTTCTGGGGTCTCGGGGACAGGTTAGTGGGGAACACTGAAGCTTTCTTT
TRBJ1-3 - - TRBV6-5 CASRASPGNTIYF TGTGCCAGCAGGGCCTCCCCTGGAAACACCATATATTTT
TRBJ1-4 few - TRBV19 CASSGYRATNEKLFF TGTGCCAGTAGTGGTTACAGGGCAACTAATGAAAAACTGTTTTTT
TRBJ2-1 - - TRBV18 CASSPGSRNEQFF TGTGCCAGCTCACCGGGCTCACGGAATGAGCAGTTCTTC
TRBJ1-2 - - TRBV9 CASSVPPTREPHNYGYTF TGTGCCAGCAGCGTACCCCCCACACGGGAGCCTCATAACTATGGCTACACCTTC
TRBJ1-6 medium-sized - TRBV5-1 CASSLGDGSSPLHF TGCGCCAGCAGCTTGGGGGACGGGAGTTCACCCCTCCACTTT
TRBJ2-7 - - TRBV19 CASGNYYEQYF TGTGCCAGTGGCAATTACTACGAGCAGTACTTC
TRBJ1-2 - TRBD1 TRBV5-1 CASSRDRHYGYTF TGCGCCAGCAGCCGGGACAGGCACTATGGCTACACCTTC
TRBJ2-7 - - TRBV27 CASRVSGHRTTYYEQYF TGTGCCAGCAGGGTAAGTGGCCACCGGACTACTTACTACGAGCAGTACTTC
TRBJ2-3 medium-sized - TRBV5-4 CASSPETGSTQYF TGTGCCAGCAGCCCTGAGACAGGATCTACGCAGTATTTT
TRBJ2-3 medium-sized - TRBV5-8 CASSRPAGGATDTQYF TGTGCCAGCAGCCGACCAGCTGGGGGGGCCACAGATACGCAGTATTTT
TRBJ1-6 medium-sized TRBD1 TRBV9 CASSAGTGISPLHF TGTGCCAGCAGCGCCGGGACAGGGATCTCACCCCTCCACTTT
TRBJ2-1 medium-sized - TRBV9 CASSVATSWPNEQFF TGTGCCAGCAGCGTAGCAACTAGCTGGCCCAATGAGCAGTTCTTC
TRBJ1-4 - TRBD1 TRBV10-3 CAISESTGGEKLFF TGTGCCATCAGTGAGTCGACAGGGGGCGAAAAACTGTTTTTT
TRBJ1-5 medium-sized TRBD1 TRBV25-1 CASSQTGARGQPQHF TGTGCCAGCAGTCAGACAGGGGCGCGGGGGCAGCCCCAGCATTTT
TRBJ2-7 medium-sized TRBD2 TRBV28 CASRPRLAGGNGPYEQYF TGTGCCAGCAGACCCAGACTAGCGGGAGGGAACGGGCCCTACGAGCAGTACTTC
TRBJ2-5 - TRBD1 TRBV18 CASSSQGAETQYF TGTGCCAGCTCATCGCAGGGGGCTGAGACCCAGTACTTC